This T cell receptor beta chain came from a study of vaccination effects on CD4 cells after COVID-19. Study at large: Antigen-specific CD4+ T cells were expanded (with viral peptide pools) by the ViraFEST assay ahead of sequencing. The study's findings and limits: Convalescent patients in the study were few, and early post-infection timepoints were absent.

This clone was detected only a few times. The antigen is unknown. The culture ran for approximately 10 days before CD4+ T cells were isolated. People in the vaccine group had not been infected with SARS-CoV-2 before, and their nucleocapsid antibodies were negative. It was on days 3 and 7 that half the medium was replaced with IL-2 medium. Sequenced by immunoSEQ multiplex PCR; TCRdb stores in-frame clones only, minus some. This table holds 45,000 to 75,000 clones, 70% to 80% found once. The specimen comprised CD4+ T cells from PBMCs cultured without peptide, sampled before COVID-19 vaccination. The TCR sequence derives from a human donor who received a COVID-19 vaccine.

This CDR3 reads CASTRALVPEAFF. CDR3 sequence (DNA): TGTGCCAGCACTCGTGCGTTGGTTCCTGAAGCTTTCTTT. The chain links TRBV12-3 or TRBV12-4 to TRBJ1-1; D remains unclear. CDR3 length equals 13 residues. The germline V and J ends were trimmed by 7 bases and 6 bases, with 15 bases remaining between them.